Sequencing of this T cell receptor (beta chain) was carried out in a study of T cell responses to AZD1222 COVID-19 vaccine. General observations from the study: AZD1222 recipients seropositive at baseline numbered only six or seven. Clonal diversity was possibly underestimated; the donors were predominantly white British and more often female. After the peak T cell response, and only then, were repertoires sampled.

Remarks on this clone: Its target is unknown.

The data were produced by immunoSEQ multiplex PCR, yet TCRdb's version contains in-frame clones alone and is incomplete. In the table there are approximately 190,000 clones, roughly 92% of which are singletons. The material sequenced was peripheral blood, taken on day 0 of AZD1222 vaccination. The sequence derives from an adult in good health.

CDR3 nucleotide sequence: TGTGCCACCAGTGATGGAGGTGGGACAAACTACAATGAGCAGTTCTTC. Translating gives CATSDGGGTNYNEQFF. The rearrangement uses TRBV24-1 and TRBJ2-1; D is possibly TRBD1 (6 bases). This CDR3 is built from 16 residues. V lost 3 bases, J lost 3 bases, and 14 bases lay in between. Germline V gene data show CDR1 as KGHDR and CDR2 as SFDVKD.